Listed below are T cell receptor beta chains from one sample, sequenced in a study of T-cell reconstitution after alpha-beta-depleted transplantation in children. TCRdb passed the PCR reads through MiXCR, listing each CDR3 protein once. The sample comprises some 310,000 distinct CDR3 sequences, around 25% of which are singletons, and roughly 11% rests with the top ten. The sample in question was PBMCs, mostly from graft donor cells, obtained 180 days after TCRalphabeta/CD19-depleted stem cell transplant. These receptors originate from a male patient between 10 and 17 years old who had a stem cell transplant for acute lymphoblastic leukemia, so the T cells may come from the graft donor. The CDR3 runs from the conserved cysteine through the conserved F or W. The D gene is left open where the match is weak. Where a row states a size, it is once, few, many or the class of an expanded clone; other rows omit it.

cdr3_nt cdr3_aa v_call d_call clone_size j_call
TGTGCCAGCAGCTCCCAGAAGTTTCTAGCGGGAAGCTCCTACGAGCAGTACTTC CASSSQKFLAGSSYEQYF TRBV11-2 TRBD2 NA TRBJ2-7
TGCGCCAGCAGCCAAGATAAGAATCTAGCGGCCTACGAGCAGTACTTC CASSQDKNLAAYEQYF TRBV4-1 TRBD2 NA TRBJ2-7
TGTGCCAGCTCACCGTTTACAGGGTCGGATACGCAGTATTTT CASSPFTGSDTQYF TRBV18 NA NA TRBJ2-3
TGCAGCGCCGGGGGCGGGGTCTACGAGCAGTACTTC CSAGGGVYEQYF TRBV29-1 NA few TRBJ2-7
TGTGCCAGCAGCCCGCGGGGACACATCGGACGGAAAGGAGGCGAGCAGTTCTTC CASSPRGHIGRKGGEQFF TRBV11-1 NA few TRBJ2-1
TGTGCCAGCAGTTTGCTTGCGGGAGGGCCGGGTGAGCAGTTCTTC CASSLLAGGPGEQFF TRBV12-3/TRBV12-4 TRBD2 few TRBJ2-1
TGTGCCTGGAAGGGGGTAACTAAGCGGTTCTCCTACGAGCAGTACTTC CAWKGVTKRFSYEQYF TRBV30 NA NA TRBJ2-7
TGTGCCAGCAGCTCCTTGGAGTCGGGGTTCTTC CASSSLESGFF TRBV11-2 NA NA TRBJ2-1
TGTGCCAGCAGCGTAGCTTGGGGACAGGGCTACGAGCAGTACTTC CASSVAWGQGYEQYF TRBV9 TRBD1 few TRBJ2-7
TGTGCCAGCAGCCACGTAACAGGGAACCGCTACAATGAGCAGTTCTTC CASSHVTGNRYNEQFF TRBV14 NA few TRBJ2-1
TGTGCCAGCAGCCAAGTCCACTTAAAGGGCTACGAGCAGTACTTC CASSQVHLKGYEQYF TRBV3-1 NA few TRBJ2-7
TGTGCCAGCAGCGGCCTTAGTGGTCTGGGCAATGAGCAGTTCTTC CASSGLSGLGNEQFF TRBV7-2 NA few TRBJ2-1
TGTGCCAGCAGTTACGACAGGGGTTACACCGGGGAGCTGTTTTTT CASSYDRGYTGELFF TRBV6-5 TRBD1 NA TRBJ2-2
TGCGCCAGCAGCCTAAGTGGGGCAGGGCCAAGTGGGGCCAACGTCCTGACTTTC CASSLSGAGPSGANVLTF TRBV4-1 NA few TRBJ2-6
TGTGCCAGCAGTCCCGAGGGCCGGCAGCCCCAGCATTTT CASSPEGRQPQHF TRBV12-3/TRBV12-4 NA NA TRBJ1-5
TGTGCCAGCAGTGACAGGGGGCGGGTAGATACGCAGTATTTT CASSDRGRVDTQYF TRBV28 TRBD1 few TRBJ2-3
TGCACCAGCGGCATAAAGGCGGGAGAATTCACCGGGGAGCTGTTTTTT CTSGIKAGEFTGELFF TRBV1 NA NA TRBJ2-2
TGCGCCAGCAGCCAAGTGCCTAGCGGACAACTAGGGGGGGATACGCAGTATTTT CASSQVPSGQLGGDTQYF TRBV4-1 NA NA TRBJ2-3
TGTGCTAGTGGTTTGGTAGTAGGGGACCTCCTGGCGGGAGGTTTGCCCTACAATGAGCAGTTCTTC CASGLVVGDLLAGGLPYNEQFF TRBV12-5 TRBD2 few TRBJ2-1
TGTGCCAGCAGCAAAGGGCAGCGGGAGGTCTACGAGCAGTACTTC CASSKGQREVYEQYF TRBV21-1 NA NA TRBJ2-7
TGTGCCAGCTCTCCCCTAGGCGGGTCCTCCTTCACAGATACGCAGTATTTT CASSPLGGSSFTDTQYF TRBV18 NA NA TRBJ2-3
TGCGCCAGCAGCTCTGACTCAGAGACCCAGTACTTC CASSSDSETQYF TRBV5-1 NA NA TRBJ2-5
TGTGCCAGCAGCTTAGTCGAGGGGGATAGGAACAGCAATGAGCAGTTCTTC CASSLVEGDRNSNEQFF TRBV13 NA NA TRBJ2-1
TGCGCCAGCAGCCAAGATTGGGGGGCCGAGACCCAGTACTTC CASSQDWGAETQYF TRBV4-1 NA NA TRBJ2-5
TGTGCCAGCAGTTTCGGGACAGGAACAAATGAGCAGTTCTTC CASSFGTGTNEQFF TRBV12-3/TRBV12-4 TRBD1 NA TRBJ2-1
TGTGCCAGCAGCCCGCGGCGGCGGAAATTCACAGATACGCAGTATTTT CASSPRRRKFTDTQYF TRBV27 NA few TRBJ2-3
TGTGCCTGGAGTGTATTGGGACTAGCGGGAGGCCTCAATGAGCAGTTCTTC CAWSVLGLAGGLNEQFF TRBV30 TRBD2 NA TRBJ2-1
TGTGCCAGCAGTTTCCTGACAGGGGGCCAAGAGACCCAGTACTTC CASSFLTGGQETQYF TRBV12-3/TRBV12-4 TRBD1 NA TRBJ2-5
TGTGCCAGCAGCTTAATAGGTCTGACGAACACTGAAGCTTTCTTT CASSLIGLTNTEAFF TRBV7-3 NA few TRBJ1-1
TGTGCCAGGCCTCAGGTCCCAGGACAGGGGGCAGAGACCCAGTACTTC CARPQVPGQGAETQYF TRBV6-8 TRBD1 few TRBJ2-5
TGTGCCAGCAGTTTAGCGGGATGGGCCTACGAGCAGTACTTC CASSLAGWAYEQYF TRBV12-3/TRBV12-4 NA NA TRBJ2-7
TGCGCCAGCAGCTTAGGACTAGCGGGAGGCCTTACCTCCTACGAGCAGTACTTC CASSLGLAGGLTSYEQYF TRBV5-1 TRBD2 NA TRBJ2-7
TGCGCCAGCAGCTCGGAGACAGGGGGCACTGAAGCTTTCTTT CASSSETGGTEAFF TRBV5-1 TRBD1 few TRBJ1-1
TGCGCCAGCAGCTTGGGGGGGGGGATGGGGAATGAGCAGTTCTTC CASSLGGGMGNEQFF TRBV5-1 TRBD2 NA TRBJ2-1
TGCAGTGCTAGAGTGCAGGACCTCTACAATCAGCCCCAGCATTTT CSARVQDLYNQPQHF TRBV20-1 NA few TRBJ1-5
TGCGCCAGCAGCTGGACAGGGGGCGGCTACGAGCAGTACTTC CASSWTGGGYEQYF TRBV5-1 TRBD1 few TRBJ2-7
TGTGCCAGCAGACAGGGGAGTCGGACTGAAGCTTTCTTT CASRQGSRTEAFF TRBV12-3/TRBV12-4 TRBD1 NA TRBJ1-1
TGCAGTGCTAGGGGGACAGGCCGCTCTAACTATGGCTACACCTTC CSARGTGRSNYGYTF TRBV20-1 TRBD1 few TRBJ1-2
TGCGCCAGCAGCCTGGGACTAGCGGGGGATACGCAGTATTTT CASSLGLAGDTQYF TRBV5-1 TRBD2 many TRBJ2-3
TGCGCCAGCAGCCAAGCGGTCTACGGGGGCGCTGCAAACACCATATATTTT CASSQAVYGGAANTIYF TRBV4-1 NA NA TRBJ1-3
TGTGCCAGCAGCTACCGATTGGGGGCCCCGCGGGAGCAGTACTTC CASSYRLGAPREQYF TRBV7-2 NA NA TRBJ2-7
TGTGCCAGCAGCCCCGCCGGATTCTACACAGATACGCAGTATTTT CASSPAGFYTDTQYF TRBV7-9 NA NA TRBJ2-3
TGTGCCACCAGCAGGACTAGCGGGAGGTACAATGAGCAGTTCTTC CATSRTSGRYNEQFF TRBV15 TRBD2 NA TRBJ2-1
TGTGCCAGCAGTTTTGTCTCAGGGGCAGATACGCAGTATTTT CASSFVSGADTQYF TRBV12-3/TRBV12-4 NA few TRBJ2-3
TGTGCCAGCAGTTTTCCGGGACTCTCCTACAATGAGCAGTTCTTC CASSFPGLSYNEQFF TRBV12-3/TRBV12-4 NA many TRBJ2-1
TGCGCCAGCACCAAGGGGGGGACTAGCGGGAGCAATGAGCAGTTCTTC CASTKGGTSGSNEQFF TRBV5-1 TRBD2 NA TRBJ2-1
TGTGCCAGCAGCTTAGCGCGCGGGACAAGGCCCTACTTC CASSLARGTRPYF TRBV7-2 NA NA TRBJ2-7
TGTGCCAGCAGCAAGACTAGCGGAAAGAGCACAGATACGCAGTATTTT CASSKTSGKSTDTQYF TRBV13 TRBD2 few TRBJ2-3
TGCGCCAGCAGCTTGTTATCTTACCTAGCGGGAAGTGTTGAGACCCAGTACTTC CASSLLSYLAGSVETQYF TRBV5-1 TRBD2 NA TRBJ2-5
TGTGCCAGCAGTCCAGGGGAGTGGTATGGCTACACCTTC CASSPGEWYGYTF TRBV25-1 NA NA TRBJ1-2
TGTGCCAGCAGCTTATTCGGACCCTACGAGCAGTACTTC CASSLFGPYEQYF TRBV7-6 NA few TRBJ2-7
TGCAGTGCTCGGACCGGGGACCCCTATGGCTACACCTTC CSARTGDPYGYTF TRBV20-1 NA NA TRBJ1-2
TGTGCCAGCAGCTTTGAGAGGGGCAATGAGCAGTTCTTC CASSFERGNEQFF TRBV5-6 NA NA TRBJ2-1
TGTGCCAGCAGCTTTACTAGCGGCACAGATACGCAGTATTTT CASSFTSGTDTQYF TRBV7-3 TRBD2 few TRBJ2-3
TGTGCCAGCAGCGCCCAAAACAGGGTTACTCAAGAGACCCAGTACTTC CASSAQNRVTQETQYF TRBV13 NA NA TRBJ2-5
TGTGCCAGCAGTCCATTAGCGGAGGTGGGAGAGCAGTACTTC CASSPLAEVGEQYF TRBV3-1 NA NA TRBJ2-7
TGCGCCAGCAGCTTTTTAGGTCGACTAGCGGGACCAGATACGCAGTATTTT CASSFLGRLAGPDTQYF TRBV5-1 TRBD2 NA TRBJ2-3
TGTGCCAGCACCTTCGACAGGGGAGGGAATCAGCCCCAGCATTTT CASTFDRGGNQPQHF TRBV6-1 TRBD1 NA TRBJ1-5
TGTGCCAGCAACCCATGGGGGTCCGGAGAGACCCAGTACTTC CASNPWGSGETQYF TRBV27 NA once TRBJ2-5
TGTGCCAGCGGGACGAGCCCCCTCGGTGAAAAACTGTTTTTT CASGTSPLGEKLFF TRBV12-3/TRBV12-4 NA NA TRBJ1-4